Each of the 8 T cell receptor beta chains below was sequenced from the same sample in a study of a mutant IDH1 vaccine in newly diagnosed glioma (dated by TCRdb to the early 2020s). Preparation of the library involved the immunoSEQ multiplex PCR assay. TCRdb obtained this table from immuneACCESS and retained in-frame rearrangements with V and J assigned. These tables miss some clones; where compared with another copy, unresolved V genes account for less than half of the shortfall, and the remainder is unexplained. Present in this sample are roughly 51,000 clones, more than 60% of which were seen just once. Roughly 6.2% of the sample is in the top ten clones. For these TCRs, the target antigens are not known. Sample time point, as interpreted from the label and publication: week 35, safety follow-up. Every vaccine dose consisted of 300 ug of a 20-mer mutant IDH1 peptide in Montanide, administered subcutaneously together with topical imiquimod.

The sequenced sample was PBMCs, obtained from a glioma patient whose treatment included an IDH1 peptide vaccine. Receptors were obtained from a man between 35 and 55 years old with glioma.

The DNA of the CDR3 is TGTGCCAGCTCACCGGGCGGAAACACCATATATTTT. This codes for CASSPGGNTIYF. The rearrangement joins TRBV18 to TRBJ1-3; D remains ambiguous. The CDR3 runs 12 residues. V lost 3 bases to trimming and J lost 4 bases, with 4 bases between them. Germline loops: CDR1 KGHSH, CDR2 LQKENI.

This clone has only a few counts. The chain carries TRBV29-1 and TRBJ2-7; weak D call: TRBD2 (6 bases). V lost 4 bases to trimming and J lost 3 bases, with 16 bases between them. Germline V CDR1 and CDR2: SQVTM, ANQGSEA. The CDR3 spans 14 residues. CDR3 region: CSVAGGVGVYEQYF. The CDR3 DNA follows: TGCAGCGTTGCCGGGGGAGTAGGGGTCTACGAGCAGTACTTC.

In this sample, this clone turned up a few times. The rearrangement uses TRBV19 and TRBJ1-1; TRBD1 is a possible D gene (6 bases). The germline V and J ends were trimmed by 9 bases and 0 bases, with 11 bases remaining between them. Germline lookup yields CDR1 LNHDA and CDR2 SQIVND (reference sequence). The CDR3 is 13 residues long. CDR3 residues: CASSGQMNTEAFF. The CDR3 DNA sequence: TGTGCCAGCTCAGGACAGATGAACACTGAAGCTTTCTTT.

The CDR3 region is CSVDPGTGGSGEHAFF. The DNA of the CDR3 is TGCAGCGTTGACCCCGGGACAGGGGGCTCGGGTGAGCACGCTTTCTTT. The chain couples TRBV29-1 to TRBJ1-1; TRBD1 matches 12 bases. The junction had 16 bases not matched to a gene; V was cut back by 3 bases and J by 11 bases. The length of the CDR3 is 16 residues. The V gene's germline CDR1 is SQVTM and CDR2 ANQGSEA.

The chain has TRBV9 and TRBJ2-5; tentatively, D is TRBD1 or TRBD2 (5 bases each). V was cut by 4 bases and J by 1 base, with 14 bases left in between. Germline lookup yields CDR1 SGDLS and CDR2 YYNGEE. The CDR3 is made up of 15 amino acids. CDR3 amino acids: CASSSRRGFQETQYF. The DNA of the CDR3 is TGTGCCAGCAGCTCACGACGGGGCTTCCAAGAGACCCAGTACTTC. Based on the CDR3 plus reference TRBV9 and TRBJ2-5, the full variable domain is DSGVTQTPKHLITATGQRVTLRCSPRSGDLSVYWYQQSLDQGLQFLIQYYNGEERAKGNILERFSAQQFPDLHSELNLSSLELGDSALYFCASSSRRGFQETQYFGPGTRLLVL.

This chain uses TRBV4-1 with TRBJ1-5, with 9 bases lining up with TRBD1. Germline V gene data show CDR1 as MGHRA and CDR2 as YSYEKL. Germline trimming cut 4 bases from V and 0 bases from J; bases unmatched to any gene: 4. This CDR3 contains 16 residues. The CDR3 region has the DNA TGCGCCAGCAGCCTAGGACAGGGGAATAGCAATCAGCCCCAGCATTTT. Translating it yields CASSLGQGNSNQPQHF.

V is TRBV7-9 and J is TRBJ2-7; 10 nucleotides line up with TRBD1. V shed 5 bases and J 4 bases; nucleotides not matched to a gene: 8. The CDR3 runs to 15 residues. Per germline, CDR1 SEHNR and CDR2 FQNEAQ (reference sequence). CDR3 nucleotides: TGTGCCAGCAGCCAGGACAGGGGGTGGGAGTACGAGCAGTACTTC. Protein: CASSQDRGWEYEQYF.

The chain uses TRBV19 and TRBJ1-5; 8 bases line up with TRBD1. The CDR3 has 16 residues. Trimming at V came to 6 bases and at J to 1 base, leaving 8 bases not matched to a gene. Germline V gene lookup returns CDR1 LNHDA and CDR2 SQIVND (reference sequence). Here the CDR3 DNA reads TGTGCCAGTAGACGCGGACAGGGCAGAAGCAATCAGCCCCAGCATTTT. Encoded protein: CASRRGQGRSNQPQHF.